Listed below are T cell receptor beta chains from one sample, sequenced in a study of blood T cells in healthy people across ages. TCRdb passed the 5' RACE reads through MiXCR, listing each CDR3 protein once. The sample consists of about 680,000 distinct CDR3 sequences, 45% to 50% of them appearing once. The specimen was blood. These receptors came from a woman aged 60 to 75 in good health. The CDR3 runs from the conserved cysteine through the conserved F or W. The D gene is left open where the match is weak. A clone size is listed for some rows: how often the clone was seen (once, few, many), or a class if it is expanded.

j_call	d_call	clone_size	v_call	cdr3_nt	cdr3_aa
TRBJ1-6	-	-	TRBV7-2	TGTGCCAGCAGCTTGTCGAGGGGCGGCGATTCACCCCTCCACTTT	CASSLSRGGDSPLHF
TRBJ1-1	-	-	TRBV30	TGTGCCTGGATGGGGGATACGAACACTGAAGCTTTCTTT	CAWMGDTNTEAFF
TRBJ2-4	-	-	TRBV20-1	TGCAGTGCTAGAACAGGGAGCCCCACGGACATTCAGTACTTC	CSARTGSPTDIQYF
TRBJ2-7	-	-	TRBV6-1	TGTGCCAGCACCCGGGACGGCACCTACGAGCAGTACTTC	CASTRDGTYEQYF
TRBJ2-1	TRBD1	-	TRBV20-1	TGCAGTGCAGTCCGGGACAGGTTATTGAATGAGCAGTTCTTC	CSAVRDRLLNEQFF
TRBJ2-7	-	-	TRBV27	TGTGCCAGCAGGACGGGGCACAGTCCCCCCACGGCGGAGCAGTACTTC	CASRTGHSPPTAEQYF
TRBJ2-1	TRBD1	once	TRBV12-3/TRBV12-4	TGTGCCACCCTCCCCGGGACAGAACCCATCAATGGGCAGTTCTTC	CATLPGTEPINGQFF
TRBJ2-5	-	few	TRBV6-5	TGTGCCAGCAGTTACTCGTATCGGCAAGAGACCCAGTACTTC	CASSYSYRQETQYF
TRBJ1-5	-	-	TRBV20-1	TGCAGTGCCAAACCGGGACATACTAATCAGCCCCAGCATTTT	CSAKPGHTNQPQHF
TRBJ2-7	-	many	TRBV12-3/TRBV12-4	TGTGCCAGCAGTCTGGGCCGGCTTGAGCAGTACTTC	CASSLGRLEQYF
TRBJ2-5	-	many	TRBV29-1	TGCAGCGTTGAAATGGCCTATCAAGAGACCCAGTACTTC	CSVEMAYQETQYF
TRBJ2-5	-	-	TRBV6-2/TRBV6-3	TGTGCCAGCAGTTACTCAATAATGGAGCAGTACTTC	CASSYSIMEQYF
TRBJ2-1	-	-	TRBV6-6	TGTGCCAGCAGTTACAATAGGGCGGGAACTGAGCAGTTCTTC	CASSYNRAGTEQFF
TRBJ2-7	-	-	TRBV10-3	TGTGCCATCAGAGTACTGGGTTCCGAGCAGTACTTC	CAIRVLGSEQYF
TRBJ1-5	TRBD1	-	TRBV11-1	TGTGCCAGCAGCCTGACGACAGGGGAACAGCCCCAGCATTTT	CASSLTTGEQPQHF
TRBJ1-1	TRBD1	-	TRBV4-2	TGTGCCAGCAGCGGGACAGGGGGCTTGAACACTGAAGCTTTCTTT	CASSGTGGLNTEAFF
TRBJ2-1	TRBD1	few	TRBV10-3	TGTGCCATCAGTGGCACAGGGGGCGATTACAATGAGCAGTTCTTC	CAISGTGGDYNEQFF
TRBJ1-4	-	-	TRBV4-3	TGCGCCAGCAGCCAAAGGCGACAGAACGATAATGAAAAACTGTTTTTT	CASSQRRQNDNEKLFF
TRBJ2-1	TRBD2	few	TRBV5-1	TGCGCCAGCAATAGCGGGGTTAACAATGAGCAGTTCTTC	CASNSGVNNEQFF
TRBJ2-7	TRBD2	-	TRBV27	TGTGCCAGCAAATTCGGACTAGCGGGAGTCGAGCAGTACTTC	CASKFGLAGVEQYF
TRBJ1-6	TRBD1	-	TRBV7-2	TGTGCCAGCAGCTTAGGCGGACAGGGGGGGAATTCACCCCTCCACTTT	CASSLGGQGGNSPLHF
TRBJ1-2	-	-	TRBV9	TGTGCCAGCAGCCGGTTGGAGGGCTACACCTTC	CASSRLEGYTF
TRBJ2-2	-	-	TRBV20-1	TGCAGTGCCTCCAATCGGGCCAACACCGGGGAGCTGTTTTTT	CSASNRANTGELFF
TRBJ1-6	TRBD1	few	TRBV9	TGTGCCAGCAGCCCGCACGGGGACAGCCGAAATTCACCCCTCCACTTT	CASSPHGDSRNSPLHF
TRBJ1-1	-	few	TRBV7-9	TGTGCCAGCAGCTTAGCGGTCCAGGGTAGAACTGAAGCTTTCTTT	CASSLAVQGRTEAFF
TRBJ2-1	-	few	TRBV20-1	TGCAGTGCCCCGAAAGCGGTATTTCTCAATGAGCAGTTCTTC	CSAPKAVFLNEQFF
TRBJ2-7	-	once	TRBV2	TGTGCCAGCAGTGTTCAGGGTCAGGGCGAGCAGTACTTC	CASSVQGQGEQYF
TRBJ1-2	-	-	TRBV4-3	TGCGCCAGCAGCCAAGCACAAGGATGGGGGGGCTACACCTTC	CASSQAQGWGGYTF